This TCR beta chain was found in a study of molecular identifiers for immune sequencing clone quantification. Note on this clonotype: A junction end diverges from the germline sequence, so it may reflect a read error.

The CDR3 totals 13 residues. A single record per CDR3 protein comes from TCRdb applying MiXCR to the PCR reads. The data show about 320,000 distinct CDR3 sequences, with over 20% seen just once and more than 0.8% held by the top ten. The sequenced material came from naive CD8+ T cells from blood, with Jurkat cell RNA spiked in. Subset meaning: FACS-sorted CD8+CD4-CCR7+CD45RA+ naive T cells. This receptor was taken from a human donor in good health. Some libraries in this study had Jurkat cell RNA spiked in. V and J are TRBV12-3 or TRBV12-4 and TRBJ1-2; D is undetermined. The DNA of the CDR3 is TGTGCCAGCAGCCCCACAACTAGCTATGACTACACCTTC. Its protein product is CASSPTTSYDYTF.